These 27 T cell receptor beta chains originate from one sample sequenced in a study of blood T cells in healthy people across ages. A second 7 to 11 cycle PCR used barcoded and J-beta primers. A single record per CDR3 protein comes from TCRdb applying MiXCR to the 5' RACE reads. The sample shows approximately 960,000 distinct CDR3 sequences, 29% of them seen only once. These data also formed part of another study, on T cells of mothers and their children.

Material for sequencing was blood. Source of these receptors: a woman between 40 and 55 years old in good health.

This clonotype was recorded many times. The chain has TRBV7-2 and TRBJ2-5, with 12 bases matching TRBD2. This CDR3 is 16 amino acids long. The V segment lost 0 bases and the J segment 5 bases; nucleotides outside the gene matches: 4. Germline assignment: CDR1 SGHTA and CDR2 FQGNSA. The CDR3 bases are TGTGCCAGCAGCTTAGCCTCTAGCGGGGGGGCGGAGACCCAGTACTTC. It is translated as CASSLASSGGAETQYF.

In its sample, this clonotype was seen many times. V usage is TRBV9 and J usage is TRBJ2-5, with 8 bases aligning to TRBD1. Unmatched junction bases numbered 10, after V lost 4 bases and J lost 5 bases. Germline V gene data show CDR1 as SGDLS and CDR2 as YYNGEE. This CDR3 region has 15 residues. This CDR3 is CASSLSPGQGETQYF. The CDR3 DNA reads TGTGCCAGCAGCCTCAGCCCCGGACAGGGCGAGACCCAGTACTTC.

Notes on this clonotype: A read error may be the cause here, since a much bigger clone is one base away. V and J are TRBV14 and TRBJ1-2, with D possibly TRBD1 on 5 matching bases. The germline CDR1 and CDR2 sequences are SGHDN and FVKESK. There are 13 residues in the CDR3. The CDR3 region is CAGSQEEGLGYTF. Here the CDR3 DNA reads TGTGCCGGCAGCCAAGAAGAGGGGCTAGGCTACACCTTC.

This clonotype was recorded many times. The V and J genes are TRBV20-1 and TRBJ1-2; TRBD1 aligns across 8 bases. Looked up from germline, CDR1 is DFQATT and CDR2 is SNEGSKA (reference sequence). Losses at the gene ends were 5 bases for V and 8 bases for J; bases not matched to a gene: 7. There are 12 residues in the CDR3. CDR3 sequence (DNA): TGCAGTGCTCCTACTCAGGGGGCAGGCTACACCTTC. As protein: CSAPTQGAGYTF.

This clonotype has just a few counts. The V and J genes are TRBV20-1 and TRBJ2-4, with D uncertain. CDR1 DFQATT and CDR2 SNEGSKA come from the germline V gene (reference sequence). V lost 6 bases to trimming and J lost 3 bases, with 12 bases between them. CDR3 length equals 13 residues. CDR3 in DNA: TGCAGTGCCGCGGTCTTAGGCAAAAACATTCAGTACTTC. It codes for CSAAVLGKNIQYF.

The V gene is TRBV4-3, the J gene TRBJ1-2; D ambiguous. Trimming shortened V by 4 bases and J by 4 bases, and 16 bases separated the two germline ends. CDR3 length: 15 residues. Germline CDR1 reads LGHNA; CDR2 reads YSLEER. The CDR3 coding sequence is TGCGCCAGCAGCCCCCTGGAGGGAGGGATCTATGGCTACACCTTC. Its protein product is CASSPLEGGIYGYTF.

This clonotype was detected many times. V usage is TRBV29-1 and J usage is TRBJ1-4; 8 positions match TRBD1. The CDR3 is 13 amino acids. The trim removed 6 bases at V and 7 bases at J, leaving 7 bases unmatched. Germline loops: CDR1 SQVTM, CDR2 ANQGSEA. The CDR3 loop reads CSVQQGVFEKLFF. CDR3 DNA: TGCAGCGTGCAACAGGGGGTATTTGAAAAACTGTTTTTT.

The chain's CDR3 is CASRPPGSGNTIYF. For the CDR3, the DNA is TGTGCCAGCAGACCCCCCGGGTCTGGAAACACCATATATTTT. The rearrangement joins TRBV6-5 to TRBJ1-3; no definite D call. The germline gives CDR1 MNHEY, CDR2 SVGAGI. CDR3 size: 14 residues. The V end lost 6 bases, the J end lost 1 base, and 10 bases lay between the germline ends.

Only a few counts were recorded for this clonotype. The chain has TRBV5-7 and TRBJ1-1; D is uncertain. TRBV5-7 is an ORF, and what it does is uncertain. The CDR3 totals 16 residues. Deletions cut 0 bases from V and 1 base from J, with 13 bases between. In DNA, the CDR3 is TGTGCCAGCAGCTTGGGTCCGGGGAGGGCGAACACTGAAGCTTTCTTT. It specifies CASSLGPGRANTEAFF.

Comments on this clonotype: The junction shows a germline mismatch at one end, possibly a read error. V gene TRBV7-7 combines with J gene TRBJ2-1, with 12 bases lining up with TRBD2. This CDR3 has 16 residues. Germline-derived CDR1 and CDR2 are SSHAT and FNYEAQ (reference sequence). CDR3 in amino acids: CASSSSTSGGYNEQFF. In DNA, the CDR3 is TGTGCTAGCAGCTCCTCCACTAGCGGGGGGTACAATGAGCAGTTCTTC.

This clonotype was detected only a few times. The J gene is TRBJ2-7, the V gene TRBV16; D not certain. V was pared by 2 bases and J by 7 bases, with 9 bases between. The CDR3 length is 12 residues. Germline-derived CDR1 and CDR2 are KGHSY and FQNENV. The DNA of the CDR3 is TGTGCCAGCAGCCAAGAGACGCGTGAGCAGTACTTC. Its translation is CASSQETREQYF.

The V call is TRBV5-5, the J call TRBJ2-3; D may be TRBD1 (5 bases). The germline gives CDR1 SGHKS, CDR2 YYEKEE (reference sequence). V was trimmed by 0 bases and J by 2 bases, leaving 19 bases between them. The CDR3 consists of 18 residues. The CDR3 DNA follows: TGTGCCAGCAGCTTGGATCCTTTCCCACAGGAACTCACAGATACGCAGTATTTT. Translating gives CASSLDPFPQELTDTQYF.

The gene calls are TRBV29-1 and TRBJ1-5; D perhaps matches TRBD1 (6 bases). CDR3 size: 13 residues. CDR1 is SQVTM, CDR2 ANQGSEA, per germline. The V end was cut by 7 bases, the J end by 7 bases, with 17 bases between. The CDR3 protein is CSAEGGFGQPQHF. CDR3 nucleotide sequence: TGCAGCGCCGAAGGGGGATTCGGGCAGCCCCAGCATTTT.

The genes are TRBV27 and TRBJ1-5; D may be TRBD1 (5 bases). Germline assignment: CDR1 MNHEY and CDR2 SMNVEV (reference sequence). The CDR3 has 16 residues. Trimming shortened V by 5 bases and J by 2 bases, and 16 bases separated the two germline ends. CDR3 loop: CASSHLGQGRNQPQHF. The DNA of the CDR3 is TGTGCCAGCAGTCATCTCGGGCAGGGACGCAATCAGCCCCAGCATTTT.

A remark on this clonotype: A much larger clone differs from this one at a single base, so this may be a read error. Here the CDR3 omits its conserved ending phenylalanine or tryptophan, so a read error is the likely source. This chain connects TRBV12-3 or TRBV12-4 to TRBJ2-1; 9 bases align to TRBD1. The CDR3 has 15 residues. Trimming removed 6 bases from V and 6 bases from J; junction bases left unmatched: 9. The CDR3 nucleotides read TGTGCCAGCAGAGCAGGGACAGGGTTTGGCAATGAGCAGTTCCTC. It specifies CASRAGTGFGNEQFL.

The gene calls are TRBV28 and TRBJ2-4; 11 nucleotides align to TRBD1. The J call may be incorrect, as the DNA end agrees better with TRBJ2-7. CDR1 and CDR2 (germline): MDHEN, SYDVKM. CDR3 size: 14 residues. The CDR3: CASSPWTGGNEQYF. CDR3 nucleotide sequence: TGTGCCAGCAGCCCGTGGACAGGGGGCAACGAGCAGTACTTC.

The rearrangement joins TRBV6-4 to TRBJ1-6, with D hard to call. The germline V gene encodes CDR1 MRHNA and CDR2 SNTAGT. The CDR3 spans 14 residues. V lost 2 bases, J lost 5 bases, and 7 bases lay in between. CDR3 sequence reads: CASSDRGDNSPLHF. The CDR3 bases are TGTGCCAGCAGTGACAGAGGAGATAATTCACCCCTCCACTTT.

Ten or more counts support this clonotype. CDR3 amino acids: CATSRGYRAGGSRGETQYF. For the CDR3, the DNA is TGTGCCACCAGCCGAGGGTACCGGGCCGGAGGGTCAAGGGGAGAGACCCAGTACTTC. The rearrangement joins TRBV15 to TRBJ2-5; TRBD2 might be the D (6 bases). CDR1 is LNHNV and CDR2 is YYDKDF in the germline V gene (reference sequence). The CDR3 runs to 19 residues. The V end was cut by 5 bases, the J end by 4 bases, with 29 bases between.

This chain joins TRBV9 and TRBJ1-2; possibly TRBD1 for D (5 bases). V lost 3 bases and J lost 1, with 13 bases in between. This CDR3 has 15 amino acids. CDR1 and CDR2 from the germline V gene are SGDLS and YYNGEE. Here the CDR3 DNA reads TGTGCCAGCAGCGCTTCCGGGACGCATAACTATGGCTACACCTTC. This sequence encodes CASSASGTHNYGYTF.

This clonotype was observed at least ten times. For the CDR3, the DNA is TGTGCCAGCAGCTTAGCAGCGACAGGGGGCCAAGAGACCCAGTACTTC. This sequence encodes CASSLAATGGQETQYF. The chain combines TRBV7-2 with TRBJ2-5; 9 bases line up with TRBD1. V lost 0 bases and J lost 1; bases outside the gene matches: 3. The CDR3 sequence is 16 residues long. Per germline, CDR1 SGHTA and CDR2 FQGNSA.

This clonotype was found many times. Sequence at one end of the junction differs from germline and may be a read error. The rearrangement joins TRBV7-8 to TRBJ2-7, with D perhaps matching TRBD1 (5 bases). Germline V gene data show CDR1 as SGHVS and CDR2 as FQNEAQ. The CDR3 length is 13 residues. CDR3 coding DNA: TGTGCCAGCGGCTTAGTTCCCAGGGTGGAGCAGTACTTC. It yields the protein CASGLVPRVEQYF.

The chain uses TRBV29-1 and TRBJ1-1, with D unresolved. The CDR3 consists of 12 residues. The V and J ends lost 7 bases and 4 bases respectively, with 13 bases between them. Germline values: CDR1 SQVTM, CDR2 ANQGSEA. The CDR3 spells CSADFSGTEAFF. CDR3 nucleotides: TGCAGCGCAGACTTTAGCGGCACTGAAGCTTTCTTT.

This clonotype was found a few times. The V call is TRBV7-2, the J call TRBJ2-5, with 9 bases lining up with TRBD2. Germline assignment: CDR1 SGHTA and CDR2 FQGNSA. Trimming took 5 bases from V and 4 from J; bases not matched to a gene: 8. This CDR3 contains 15 residues. The CDR3 DNA reads as TGTGCCAGCAGCCCTCATAGCGGGGGAGGAGAGACCCAGTACTTC. This encodes CASSPHSGGGETQYF.

On this clonotype itself: At one boundary the junction diverges from the germline segment, which might be a read error. The chain links TRBV4-1 to TRBJ1-3, with D perhaps TRBD1 (6 bases). The CDR3 is made up of 15 amino acids. Germline V gives CDR1 MGHRA, CDR2 YSYEKL. The CDR3 reads CASGQGGTVGNTIYF. In DNA form, the CDR3 reads TGCGCCAGCGGCCAAGGGGGTACGGTTGGAAACACCATATATTTT.

This clonotype was detected ten times or more. V usage is TRBV7-2 and J usage is TRBJ2-7; D possibly matches TRBD1 or TRBD2 (5 bases each). V lost 3 bases and J 4 bases, leaving 16 bases between the germline ends. CDR1 is SGHTA, CDR2 FQGNSA, per germline. This CDR3 is built from 15 residues. The CDR3: CASSFREGQSYEQYF. In DNA form, the CDR3 reads TGTGCCAGCAGCTTTAGAGAGGGGCAAAGTTACGAGCAGTACTTC.

With respect to this clonotype: A much larger clone sits a single nucleotide away, making a read error possible. The rearrangement joins TRBV27 to TRBJ1-4; the D gene is possibly TRBD1 (5 bases). The CDR3 runs 13 residues. Germline V gives CDR1 MNHEY, CDR2 SMNVEV (reference sequence). The CDR3 is CASGKGTAEKRFF. CDR3 DNA: TGTGCCAGCGGGAAGGGGACGGCCGAAAAACGGTTTTTT.

This clonotype was detected a few times. CDR3 nucleotide sequence: TGTGCCAGCAGTTTATTCGGGGGAAAACTGTTTTTT. Translation gives CASSLFGGKLFF. The V call is TRBV12-3 or TRBV12-4, the J call TRBJ1-4; D possibly corresponds to TRBD1 (5 bases). Trimming removed 2 bases from V and 10 bases from J, with 8 bases in between. The CDR3 consists of 12 residues.